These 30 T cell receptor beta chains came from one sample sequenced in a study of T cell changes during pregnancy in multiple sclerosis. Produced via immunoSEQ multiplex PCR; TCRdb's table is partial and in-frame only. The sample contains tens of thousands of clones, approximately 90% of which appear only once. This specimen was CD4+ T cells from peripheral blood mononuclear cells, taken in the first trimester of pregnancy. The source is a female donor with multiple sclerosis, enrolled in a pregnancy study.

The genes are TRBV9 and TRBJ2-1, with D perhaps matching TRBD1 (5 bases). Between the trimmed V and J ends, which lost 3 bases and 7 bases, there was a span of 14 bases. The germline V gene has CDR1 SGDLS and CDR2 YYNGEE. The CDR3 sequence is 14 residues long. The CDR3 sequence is CASSEDIGVNEQFF. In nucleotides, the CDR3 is TGTGCCAGCAGCGAGGACATTGGGGTAAATGAGCAGTTCTTC.

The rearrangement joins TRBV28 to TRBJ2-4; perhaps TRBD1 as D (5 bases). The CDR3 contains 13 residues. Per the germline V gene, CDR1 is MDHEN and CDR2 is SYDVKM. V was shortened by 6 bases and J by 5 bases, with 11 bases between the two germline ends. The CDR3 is CASRQGMENIQYF. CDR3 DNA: TGTGCCAGCAGGCAGGGTATGGAAAACATTCAGTACTTC.

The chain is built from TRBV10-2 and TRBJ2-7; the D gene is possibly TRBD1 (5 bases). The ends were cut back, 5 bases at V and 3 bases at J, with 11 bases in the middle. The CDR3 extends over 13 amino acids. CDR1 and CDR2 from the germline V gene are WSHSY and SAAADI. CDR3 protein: CASSRGNDYEQYF. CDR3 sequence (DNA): TGCGCCAGCAGTAGGGGTAACGACTACGAGCAGTACTTC.

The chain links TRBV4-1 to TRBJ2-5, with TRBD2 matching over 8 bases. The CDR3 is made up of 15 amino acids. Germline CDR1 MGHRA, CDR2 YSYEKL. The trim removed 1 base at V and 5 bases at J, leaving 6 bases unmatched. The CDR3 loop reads CASSQVTGGPETQYF. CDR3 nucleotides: TGCGCCAGCAGCCAAGTGACGGGAGGGCCGGAGACCCAGTACTTC.

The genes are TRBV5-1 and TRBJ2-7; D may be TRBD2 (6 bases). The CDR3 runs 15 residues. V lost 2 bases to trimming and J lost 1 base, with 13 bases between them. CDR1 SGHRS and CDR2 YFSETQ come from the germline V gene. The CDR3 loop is CASSFGGNPSYEQYF. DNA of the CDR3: TGCGCCAGCAGCTTCGGCGGGAACCCTTCCTACGAGCAGTACTTC.

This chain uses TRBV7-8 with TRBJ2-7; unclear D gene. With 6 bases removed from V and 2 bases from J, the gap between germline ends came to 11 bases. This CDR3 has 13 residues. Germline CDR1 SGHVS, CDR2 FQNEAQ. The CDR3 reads CASSSRLAYEQYF. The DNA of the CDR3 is TGTGCCAGCAGTTCCCGTTTAGCCTACGAGCAGTACTTC.

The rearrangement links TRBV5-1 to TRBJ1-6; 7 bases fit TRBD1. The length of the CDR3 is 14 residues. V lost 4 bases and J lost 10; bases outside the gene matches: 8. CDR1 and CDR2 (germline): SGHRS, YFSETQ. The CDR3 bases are TGCGCCAGCAGCCCCGAACAGGGGCTCTCACCCCTCCACTTT. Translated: CASSPEQGLSPLHF.

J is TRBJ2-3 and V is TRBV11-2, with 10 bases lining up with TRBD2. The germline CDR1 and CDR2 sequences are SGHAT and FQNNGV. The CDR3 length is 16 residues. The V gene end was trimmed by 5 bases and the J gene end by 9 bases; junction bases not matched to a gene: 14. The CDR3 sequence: CASSPPQRGGVVTQYF. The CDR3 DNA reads TGTGCCAGCAGCCCCCCACAGCGGGGGGGCGTGGTCACGCAGTATTTT.

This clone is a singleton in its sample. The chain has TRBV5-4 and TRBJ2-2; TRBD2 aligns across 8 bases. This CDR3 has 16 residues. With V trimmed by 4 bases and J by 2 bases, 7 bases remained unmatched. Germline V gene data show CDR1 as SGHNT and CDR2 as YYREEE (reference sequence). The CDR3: CASSRTSSINTGELFF. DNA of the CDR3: TGTGCCAGCAGCCGGACTAGCTCGATTAACACCGGGGAGCTGTTTTTT.

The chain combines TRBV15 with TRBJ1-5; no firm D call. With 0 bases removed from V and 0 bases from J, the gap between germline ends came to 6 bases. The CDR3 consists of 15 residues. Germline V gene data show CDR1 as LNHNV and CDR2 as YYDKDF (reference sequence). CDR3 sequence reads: CATSRDPGSNQPQHF. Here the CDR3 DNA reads TGTGCCACCAGCAGAGACCCAGGTAGCAATCAGCCCCAGCATTTT.

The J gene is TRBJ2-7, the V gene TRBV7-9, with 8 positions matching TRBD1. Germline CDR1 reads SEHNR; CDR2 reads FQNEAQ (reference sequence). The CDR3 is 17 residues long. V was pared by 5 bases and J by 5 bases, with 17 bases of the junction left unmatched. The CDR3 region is CASSRYLLRGTGHEQYF. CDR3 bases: TGTGCCAGCAGCCGTTACCTTCTCCGCGGGACAGGTCACGAGCAGTACTTC.

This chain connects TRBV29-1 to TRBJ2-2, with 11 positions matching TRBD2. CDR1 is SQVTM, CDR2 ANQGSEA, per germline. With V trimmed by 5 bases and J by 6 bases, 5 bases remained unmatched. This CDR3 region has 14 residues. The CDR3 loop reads CSVNLAGGPGELFF. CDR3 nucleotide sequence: TGCAGCGTTAACTTAGCGGGAGGGCCCGGGGAGCTGTTTTTT.

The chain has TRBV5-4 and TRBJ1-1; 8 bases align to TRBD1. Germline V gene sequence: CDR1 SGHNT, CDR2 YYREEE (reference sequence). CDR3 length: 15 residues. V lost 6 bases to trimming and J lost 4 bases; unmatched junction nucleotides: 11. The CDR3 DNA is TGTGCCAGCACTTGGACAGGGCGGGCTATCACTGAAGCTTTCTTT. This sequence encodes CASTWTGRAITEAFF.

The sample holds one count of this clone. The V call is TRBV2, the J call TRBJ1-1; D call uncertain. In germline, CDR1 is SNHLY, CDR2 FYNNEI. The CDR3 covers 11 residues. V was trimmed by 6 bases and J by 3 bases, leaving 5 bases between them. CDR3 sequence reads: CASSLYTEAFF. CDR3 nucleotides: TGTGCCAGCAGCCTATACACTGAAGCTTTCTTT.

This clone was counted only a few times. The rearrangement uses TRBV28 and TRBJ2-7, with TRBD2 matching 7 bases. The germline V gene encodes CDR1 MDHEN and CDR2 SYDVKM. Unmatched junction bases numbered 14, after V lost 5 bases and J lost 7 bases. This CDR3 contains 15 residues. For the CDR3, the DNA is TGTGCCAGCAGTCTTCCCTGGCGGGAGACGTGGGAGCAGTACTTC. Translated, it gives CASSLPWRETWEQYF.

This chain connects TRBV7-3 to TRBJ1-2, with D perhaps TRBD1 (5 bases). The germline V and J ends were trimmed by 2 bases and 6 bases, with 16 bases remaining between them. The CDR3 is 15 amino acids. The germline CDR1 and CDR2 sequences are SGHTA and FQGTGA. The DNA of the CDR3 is TGTGCCAGCAGCTTATCAGGCAGGGAGGGCGATGGCTACACCTTC. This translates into CASSLSGREGDGYTF.

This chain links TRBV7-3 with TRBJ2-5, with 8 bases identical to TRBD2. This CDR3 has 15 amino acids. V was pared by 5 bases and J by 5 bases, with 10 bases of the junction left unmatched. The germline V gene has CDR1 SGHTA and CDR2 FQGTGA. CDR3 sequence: CASSLYGGAGETQYF. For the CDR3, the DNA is TGTGCCAGCAGCCTATACGGGGGGGCGGGGGAGACCCAGTACTTC.

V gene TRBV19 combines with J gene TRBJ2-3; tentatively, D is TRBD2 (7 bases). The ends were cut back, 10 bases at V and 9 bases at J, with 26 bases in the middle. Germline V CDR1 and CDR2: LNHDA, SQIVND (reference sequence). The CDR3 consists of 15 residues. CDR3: CATSKGGGPQGTQYF. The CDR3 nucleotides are TGTGCCACCTCCAAGGGGGGAGGGCCTCAAGGGACGCAGTATTTT.

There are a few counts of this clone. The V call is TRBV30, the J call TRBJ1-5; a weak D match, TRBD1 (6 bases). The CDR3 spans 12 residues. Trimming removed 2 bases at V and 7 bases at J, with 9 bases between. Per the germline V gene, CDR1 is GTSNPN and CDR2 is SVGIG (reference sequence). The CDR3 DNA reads TGTGCCTGGAGTAACAGGGACCAGCCCCAGCATTTT. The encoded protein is CAWSNRDQPQHF.

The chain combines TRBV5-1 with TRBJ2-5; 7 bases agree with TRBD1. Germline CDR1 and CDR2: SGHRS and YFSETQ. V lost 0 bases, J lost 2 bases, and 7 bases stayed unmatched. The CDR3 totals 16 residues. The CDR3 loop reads CASSLVPGQTQETQYF. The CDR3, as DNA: TGCGCCAGCAGCTTGGTCCCGGGACAGACACAAGAGACCCAGTACTTC.

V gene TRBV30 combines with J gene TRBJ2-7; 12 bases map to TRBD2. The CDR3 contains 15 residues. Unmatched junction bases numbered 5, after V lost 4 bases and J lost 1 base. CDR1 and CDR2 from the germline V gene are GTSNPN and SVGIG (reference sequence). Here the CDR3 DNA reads TGTGCCTGGAAACGGACTAGCGGGAAATCCTACGAGCAGTACTTC. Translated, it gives CAWKRTSGKSYEQYF.

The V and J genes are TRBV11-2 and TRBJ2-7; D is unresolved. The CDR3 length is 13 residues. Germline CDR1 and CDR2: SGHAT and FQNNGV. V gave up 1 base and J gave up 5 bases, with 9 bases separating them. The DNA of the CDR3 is TGTGCCAGCAGCTTAGTTTTCCGGGACGAGCAGTACTTC. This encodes CASSLVFRDEQYF.

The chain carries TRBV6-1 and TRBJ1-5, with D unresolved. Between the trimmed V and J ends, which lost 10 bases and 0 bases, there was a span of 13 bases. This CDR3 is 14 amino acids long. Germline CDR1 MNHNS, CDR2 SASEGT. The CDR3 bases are TGTGCCACCTTCGGAGGGTATAGCAATCAGCCCCAGCATTTT. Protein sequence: CATFGGYSNQPQHF.

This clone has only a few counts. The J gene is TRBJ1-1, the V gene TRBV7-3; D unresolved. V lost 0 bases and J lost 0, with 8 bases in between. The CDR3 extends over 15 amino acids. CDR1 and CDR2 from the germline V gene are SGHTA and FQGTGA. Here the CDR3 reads CASSLTADMNTEAFF. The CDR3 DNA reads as TGTGCCAGCAGCTTAACGGCAGATATGAACACTGAAGCTTTCTTT.

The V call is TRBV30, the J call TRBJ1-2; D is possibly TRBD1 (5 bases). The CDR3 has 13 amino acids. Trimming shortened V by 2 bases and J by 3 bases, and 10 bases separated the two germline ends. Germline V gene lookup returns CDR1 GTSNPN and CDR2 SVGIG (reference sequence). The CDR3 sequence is CAWSRGFHYGYTF. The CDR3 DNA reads TGTGCCTGGAGTCGGGGGTTCCACTATGGCTACACCTTC.

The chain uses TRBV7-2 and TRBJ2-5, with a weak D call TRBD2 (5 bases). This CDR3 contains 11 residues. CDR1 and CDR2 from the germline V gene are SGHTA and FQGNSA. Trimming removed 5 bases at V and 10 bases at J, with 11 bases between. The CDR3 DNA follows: TGTGCCAGCAGCCTACTGGAGGTCCAGTACTTC. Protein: CASSLLEVQYF.

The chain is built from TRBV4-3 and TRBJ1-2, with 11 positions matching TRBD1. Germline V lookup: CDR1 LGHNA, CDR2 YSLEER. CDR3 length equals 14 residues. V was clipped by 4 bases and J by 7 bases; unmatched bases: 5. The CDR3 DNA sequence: TGCGCCAGCAGCCTCGGACAGGGGGCGGGTGGCTACACCTTC. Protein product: CASSLGQGAGGYTF.

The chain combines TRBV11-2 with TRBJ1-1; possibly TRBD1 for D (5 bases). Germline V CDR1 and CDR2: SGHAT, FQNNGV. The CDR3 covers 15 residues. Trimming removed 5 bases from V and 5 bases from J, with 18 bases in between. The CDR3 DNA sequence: TGTGCCAGCAGCAAGATTCAGGGAGGGCGGACTGAAGCTTTCTTT. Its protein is CASSKIQGGRTEAFF.

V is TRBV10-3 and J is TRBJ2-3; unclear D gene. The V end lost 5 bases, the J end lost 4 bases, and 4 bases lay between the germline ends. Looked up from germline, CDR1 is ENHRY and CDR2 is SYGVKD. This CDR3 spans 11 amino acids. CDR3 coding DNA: TGTGCCATCAGTCGGTCAGATACGCAGTATTTT. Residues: CAISRSDTQYF.

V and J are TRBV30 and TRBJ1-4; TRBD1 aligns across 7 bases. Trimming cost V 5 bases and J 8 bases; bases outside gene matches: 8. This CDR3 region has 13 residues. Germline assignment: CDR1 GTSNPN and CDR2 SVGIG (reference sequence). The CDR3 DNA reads TGTGCCTGGTGCCGACAGGGACGGGAAAAACTGTTTTTT. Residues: CAWCRQGREKLFF. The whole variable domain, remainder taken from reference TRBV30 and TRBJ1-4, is SQTIHQWPATLVQPVGSPLSLECTVEGTSNPNLYWYRQAAGRGLQLLFYSVGIGQISSEVPQNLSASRPQDRQFILSSKKLLLSDSGFYLCAWCRQGREKLFFGSGTQLSVL.